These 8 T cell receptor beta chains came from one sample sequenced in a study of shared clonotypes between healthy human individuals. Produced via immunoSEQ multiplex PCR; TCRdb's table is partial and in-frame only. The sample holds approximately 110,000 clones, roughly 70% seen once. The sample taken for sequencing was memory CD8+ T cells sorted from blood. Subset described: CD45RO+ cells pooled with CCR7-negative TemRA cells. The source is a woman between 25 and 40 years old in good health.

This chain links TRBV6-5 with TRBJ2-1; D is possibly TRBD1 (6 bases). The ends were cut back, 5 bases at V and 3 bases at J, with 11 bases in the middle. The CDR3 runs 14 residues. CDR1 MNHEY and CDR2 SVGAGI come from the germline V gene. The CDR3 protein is CASSKVTGYNEQFF. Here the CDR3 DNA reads TGTGCCAGCAGTAAGGTGACAGGCTACAATGAGCAGTTCTTC.

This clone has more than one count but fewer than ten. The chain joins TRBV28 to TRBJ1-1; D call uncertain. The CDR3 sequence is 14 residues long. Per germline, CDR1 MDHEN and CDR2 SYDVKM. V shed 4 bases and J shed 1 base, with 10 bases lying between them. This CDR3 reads CASSWKLENTEAFF. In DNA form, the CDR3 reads TGTGCCAGCAGTTGGAAGTTAGAGAACACTGAAGCTTTCTTT.

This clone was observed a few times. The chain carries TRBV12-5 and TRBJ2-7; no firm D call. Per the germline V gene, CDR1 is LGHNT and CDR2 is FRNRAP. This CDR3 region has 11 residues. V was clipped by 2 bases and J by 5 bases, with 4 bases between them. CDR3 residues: CASGLFHEQYF. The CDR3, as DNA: TGTGCTAGTGGTTTGTTCCACGAGCAGTACTTC.

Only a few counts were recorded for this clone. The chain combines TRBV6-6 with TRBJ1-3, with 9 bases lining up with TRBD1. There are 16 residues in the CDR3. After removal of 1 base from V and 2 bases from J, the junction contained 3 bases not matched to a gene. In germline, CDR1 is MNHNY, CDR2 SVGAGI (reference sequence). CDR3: CASSYFRTGAGNTIYF. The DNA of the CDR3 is TGTGCCAGCAGTTACTTCCGGACAGGGGCTGGAAACACCATATATTTT.

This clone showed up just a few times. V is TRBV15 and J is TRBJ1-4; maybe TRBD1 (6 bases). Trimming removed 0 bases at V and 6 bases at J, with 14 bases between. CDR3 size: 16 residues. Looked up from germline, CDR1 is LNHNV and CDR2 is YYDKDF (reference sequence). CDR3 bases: TGTGCCACCAGCAGAGATCGTCGGGGGGCTGATGAAAAACTGTTTTTT. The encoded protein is CATSRDRRGADEKLFF. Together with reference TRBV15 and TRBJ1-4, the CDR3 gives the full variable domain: DAMVIQNPRYQVTQFGKPVTLSCSQTLNHNVMYWYQQKSSQAPKLLFHYYDKDFNNEADTPDNFQSRRPNTSFCFLDIRSPGLGDTAMYLCATSRDRRGADEKLFFGSGTQLSVL.

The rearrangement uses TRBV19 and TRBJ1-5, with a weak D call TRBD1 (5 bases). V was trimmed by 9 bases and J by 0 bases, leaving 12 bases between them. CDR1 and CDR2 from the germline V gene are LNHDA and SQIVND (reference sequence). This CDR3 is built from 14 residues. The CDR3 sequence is CASQGYDSNQPQHF. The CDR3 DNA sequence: TGTGCCAGCCAGGGATATGATAGCAATCAGCCCCAGCATTTT.

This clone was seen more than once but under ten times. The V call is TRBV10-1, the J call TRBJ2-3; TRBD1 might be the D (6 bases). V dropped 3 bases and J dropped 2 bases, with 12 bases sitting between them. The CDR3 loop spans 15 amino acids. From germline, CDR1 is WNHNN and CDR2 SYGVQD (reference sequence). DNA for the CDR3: TGCGCCAGCAGTGAATTACAGGGTATCACAGATACGCAGTATTTT. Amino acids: CASSELQGITDTQYF.

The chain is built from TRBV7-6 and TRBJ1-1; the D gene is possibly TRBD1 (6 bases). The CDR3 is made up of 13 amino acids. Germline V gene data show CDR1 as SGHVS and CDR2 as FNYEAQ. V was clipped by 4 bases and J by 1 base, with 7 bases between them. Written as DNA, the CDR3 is TGTGCCAGCAGCTGGGGACAGAACACTGAAGCTTTCTTT. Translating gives CASSWGQNTEAFF.